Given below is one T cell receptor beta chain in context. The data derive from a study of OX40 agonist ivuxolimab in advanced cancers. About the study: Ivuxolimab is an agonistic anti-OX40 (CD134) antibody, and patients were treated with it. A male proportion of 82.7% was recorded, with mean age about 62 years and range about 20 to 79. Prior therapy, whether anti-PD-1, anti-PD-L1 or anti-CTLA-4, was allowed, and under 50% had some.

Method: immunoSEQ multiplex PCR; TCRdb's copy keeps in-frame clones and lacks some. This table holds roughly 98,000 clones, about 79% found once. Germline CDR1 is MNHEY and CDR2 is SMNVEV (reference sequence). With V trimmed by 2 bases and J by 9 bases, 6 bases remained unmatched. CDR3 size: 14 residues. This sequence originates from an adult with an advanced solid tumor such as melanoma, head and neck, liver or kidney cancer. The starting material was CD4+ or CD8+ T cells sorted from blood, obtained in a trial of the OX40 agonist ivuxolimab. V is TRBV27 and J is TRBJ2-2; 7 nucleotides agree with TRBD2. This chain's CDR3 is CASSLPGRVRELFF. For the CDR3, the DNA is TGTGCCAGCAGTTTACCAGGGAGGGTGAGGGAGCTGTTTTTT.